The 28 T cell receptor beta chains in this list originate from one sample, sequenced in a study of vaccination effects on CD4 cells after COVID-19. Some clones are missing from TCRdb's copy, which holds only in-frame ones; the method was immunoSEQ multiplex PCR. Here the sample spans tens of thousands of clones, roughly 79% being singletons. The culture ran for 9 to 11 days, and then CD4+ T cells were isolated. These TCRs are of unknown antigen specificity. Here the sequenced sample was CD4+ T cells from PBMCs cultured without peptide, taken before COVID-19 vaccination. Receptors originate from a human donor who received a COVID-19 vaccine.

The chain uses TRBV3-1 (or the pseudogene TRBV3-2) and TRBJ1-3, with D unresolved. Germline V gene sequence: CDR1 LGHDT, CDR2 YNNKEL (reference sequence). The CDR3 spans 15 residues. Trimming stripped 2 bases from V and 0 bases from J, with 8 bases between. In DNA form, the CDR3 reads TGTGCCAGCAGCCAAAGGATGATCTCTGGAAACACCATATATTTT. Amino acids: CASSQRMISGNTIYF.

This rearrangement joins TRBV4-2 to TRBJ2-1; TRBD2 matches 10 bases. V was clipped by 4 bases and J by 1 base; unmatched bases: 7. Germline V gene data show CDR1 as LGHNA and CDR2 as YNFKEQ. CDR3 length: 17 amino acids. The CDR3: CASSLSTSGISYNEQFF. The CDR3 DNA reads as TGTGCCAGCAGCCTCAGCACTAGCGGGATTTCCTACAATGAGCAGTTCTTC.

The DNA of the CDR3 is TGTGCCAGTAGTATAGGGGCGAGCGGGGCCAACACTGAAGCTTTCTTT. Translated, it gives CASSIGASGANTEAFF. The V and J genes are TRBV19 and TRBJ1-1; D possibly corresponds to TRBD1 (5 bases). V was shortened by 1 base and J by 2 bases, with 14 bases between the two germline ends. This CDR3 has 16 amino acids. CDR1 and CDR2 (germline): LNHDA, SQIVND (reference sequence).

This clone was seen more than once but under ten times. CDR3 sequence reads: CASSRDTYEQYF. The CDR3 nucleotides are TGCGCCAGCAGTCGAGACACCTACGAGCAGTACTTC. The V call is TRBV4-1, the J call TRBJ2-7; unclear D gene. Trimming took off 6 bases at V and 2 bases at J, with 8 bases between the two ends. Germline V gives CDR1 MGHRA, CDR2 YSYEKL. The CDR3 is 12 amino acids.

This clone was recorded a few times. This chain connects TRBV5-6 to TRBJ1-4; D may be TRBD1 (6 bases). The CDR3 loop spans 13 amino acids. Germline V lookup: CDR1 SGHDT, CDR2 YYEEEE. V was clipped by 7 bases and J by 5 bases, with 12 bases between them. CDR3 in amino acids: CASRGQLNEKLFF. CDR3 sequence (DNA): TGTGCCAGCCGAGGACAGCTGAATGAAAAACTGTTTTTT.

This chain's CDR3 is CASRGLAGGYEQFF. In DNA form, the CDR3 reads TGTGCCAGCAGGGGACTAGCGGGAGGTTATGAGCAGTTCTTC. The rearrangement joins TRBV3-1 (or the pseudogene TRBV3-2) to TRBJ2-1, with TRBD2 matching over 15 bases. The CDR3 runs to 14 residues. Germline V lookup: CDR1 LGHDT, CDR2 YNNKEL (reference sequence). The J segment lost 8 bases and the V segment lost 6 bases, leaving 2 bases of the junction unmatched.

This chain joins TRBV18 and TRBJ1-4; TRBD1 agrees at 7 bases. Germline V gene data show CDR1 as KGHSH and CDR2 as LQKENI. V lost 3 bases to trimming and J lost 3 bases; unmatched junction nucleotides: 4. CDR3 length: 15 amino acids. DNA of the CDR3: TGTGCCAGCTCACCGACAGGGTCGGCTAATGAAAAACTGTTTTTT. It encodes CASSPTGSANEKLFF. The full variable domain, completed using reference TRBV18 and TRBJ1-4, is NAGVMQNPRHLVRRRGQEARLRCSPMKGHSHVYWYRQLPEEGLKFMVYLQKENIIDESGMPKERFSAEFPKEGPSILRIQQVVRGDSAAYFCASSPTGSANEKLFFGSGTQLSVL.

The chain carries TRBV18 and TRBJ2-7; 11 bases are a match to TRBD1. This CDR3 comprises 15 residues. J was trimmed by 2 bases and V by 6 bases; bases with no gene match: 6. CDR1 and CDR2 from the germline V gene are KGHSH and LQKENI. The CDR3 region has the DNA TGTGCCAGCTCCCGTGGGGGACAGGGGGCCTACGAGCAGTACTTC. This gives the protein CASSRGGQGAYEQYF. Based on the CDR3 plus reference TRBV18 and TRBJ2-7, the full variable domain is NAGVMQNPRHLVRRRGQEARLRCSPMKGHSHVYWYRQLPEEGLKFMVYLQKENIIDESGMPKERFSAEFPKEGPSILRIQQVVRGDSAAYFCASSRGGQGAYEQYFGPGTRLTVT.

The rearrangement links TRBV5-4 to TRBJ1-2; D might be TRBD1 (5 bases). The CDR3 runs 15 residues. CDR1 and CDR2 (germline): SGHNT, YYREEE (reference sequence). V was trimmed by 1 base and J by 8 bases, leaving 18 bases between them. The CDR3 is CASSLYLQGVRGYTF. As DNA, the CDR3 is TGTGCCAGCAGCTTGTACCTGCAGGGAGTTAGGGGCTACACCTTC.

The rearrangement uses TRBV18 and TRBJ2-1; 7 positions agree with TRBD1. CDR3 length equals 15 residues. Germline V gene lookup returns CDR1 KGHSH and CDR2 LQKENI. The V gene end was trimmed by 4 bases and the J gene end by 3 bases; junction bases not matched to a gene: 6. CDR3 in amino acids: CASSQGQGVYNEQFF. The CDR3 DNA reads TGTGCCAGCTCACAGGGGCAGGGGGTCTACAATGAGCAGTTCTTC.

This clone was counted a few times. The chain joins TRBV19 to TRBJ1-3, with unresolved D. The length of the CDR3 is 12 residues. V was trimmed by 7 bases and J by 8 bases, leaving 12 bases between them. Germline V lookup: CDR1 LNHDA, CDR2 SQIVND (reference sequence). Written as DNA, the CDR3 is TGTGCCAGTAAAGACGGATTAGACACCATATATTTT. It yields the protein CASKDGLDTIYF.

This rearrangement joins TRBV6-5 to TRBJ1-2; D uncertain. V shed 7 bases and J shed 8 bases, with 17 bases lying between them. The CDR3 sequence is 13 residues long. The germline gives CDR1 MNHEY, CDR2 SVGAGI. As DNA, the CDR3 is TGTGCCAGCACGAACTCAGCCGGTGGGGGCTACACCTTC. This gives the protein CASTNSAGGGYTF.

The chain joins TRBV9 to TRBJ2-7, with D perhaps given as TRBD1 or TRBD2 (5 bases each). Germline V gives CDR1 SGDLS, CDR2 YYNGEE. The CDR3 contains 15 residues. Trimming took 3 bases from V and 0 from J, leaving 13 bases between them. For the CDR3, the DNA is TGTGCCAGCAGCGCCGGGGACCGAAGCTCCTACGAGCAGTACTTC. It specifies CASSAGDRSSYEQYF. The full variable domain, rest sourced from reference TRBV9 and TRBJ2-7, is DSGVTQTPKHLITATGQRVTLRCSPRSGDLSVYWYQQSLDQGLQFLIQYYNGEERAKGNILERFSAQQFPDLHSELNLSSLELGDSALYFCASSAGDRSSYEQYFGPGTRLTVT.

This clone appeared a few times. This rearrangement joins TRBV3-1 (or the pseudogene TRBV3-2) to TRBJ1-2; 9 bases agree with TRBD1. V shed 4 bases, J shed 6 bases, and the junction held 6 bases outside the gene matches. Germline V gene sequence: CDR1 LGHDT, CDR2 YNNKEL (reference sequence). The CDR3 runs 14 residues. The CDR3 spells CASSPRDREDGYTF. In DNA form, the CDR3 reads TGTGCCAGCAGCCCCCGGGACAGGGAAGATGGCTACACCTTC.

The V call is TRBV21-1, the J call TRBJ1-5; the D segment call TRBD1 is taken from the table without a DNA check. TRBV21-1 is assigned pseudogene status. This CDR3 has 20 residues. CDR3 residues: CASSNRPPDRGGKSNQPQHF. CDR3 bases: TGTGCCAGCAGCAACCGACCGCCGGACAGGGGCGGTAAGAGCAATCAGCCCCAGCATTTT.

The chain is built from TRBV5-1 and TRBJ2-7; tentative D call: TRBD2 (6 bases). V was pared by 1 base and J by 0 bases, with 17 bases between. Germline V gives CDR1 SGHRS, CDR2 YFSETQ. The CDR3 length is 17 residues. As DNA, the CDR3 is TGCGCCAGCAGCTTGTCCCCCGGGACTCGCAGCTCCTACGAGCAGTACTTC. Amino acid sequence: CASSLSPGTRSSYEQYF. Based on the CDR3 plus reference TRBV5-1 and TRBJ2-7, the full variable domain is KAGVTQTPRYLIKTRGQQVTLSCSPISGHRSVSWYQQTPGQGLQFLFEYFSETQRNKGNFPGRFSGRQFSNSRSEMNVSTLELGDSALYLCASSLSPGTRSSYEQYFGPGTRLTVT.

This clone was seen a few times. This chain links TRBV11-2 with TRBJ1-6; D possibly corresponds to TRBD1 (5 bases). V was trimmed by 10 bases and J by 10 bases, leaving 23 bases between them. Germline assignment: CDR1 SGHAT and CDR2 FQNNGV. The CDR3 extends over 15 amino acids. CDR3 loop: CATHRGEGNGSPLHF. DNA of the CDR3: TGTGCCACCCACCGGGGGGAAGGGAACGGGTCACCCCTCCACTTT. Full variable domain (missing parts from reference TRBV11-2 and TRBJ1-6): EAGVAQSPRYKIIEKRQSVAFWCNPISGHATLYWYQQILGQGPKLLIQFQNNGVVDDSQLPKDRFSAERLKGVDSTLKIQPAKLEDSAVYLCATHRGEGNGSPLHFGNGTRLTVT.

This chain connects TRBV7-6 to TRBJ1-6; D is ambiguous. Per germline, CDR1 SGHVS and CDR2 FNYEAQ. The V gene lost 2 bases and the J gene lost 0 bases, with 11 bases spanning the gap. This CDR3 has 17 residues. CDR3 nucleotide sequence: TGTGCCAGCAGCTTATCTGCGTCGAGCTCCTATAATTCACCCCTCCACTTT. It is translated as CASSLSASSSYNSPLHF.

The chain carries TRBV7-3 and TRBJ2-3; no firm D call. Germline assignment: CDR1 SGHTA and CDR2 FQGTGA. The CDR3 sequence is 14 residues long. V was trimmed by 1 base and J by 2 bases, leaving 7 bases between them. The CDR3 protein is CASSLRANTDTQYF. CDR3 nucleotides: TGTGCCAGCAGCTTAAGAGCTAACACAGATACGCAGTATTTT. The full variable domain, completed using reference TRBV7-3 and TRBJ2-3, is GAGVSQTPSNKVTEKGKYVELRCDPISGHTALYWYRQSLGQGPEFLIYFQGTGAADDSGLPNDRFFAVRPEGSVSTLKIQRTERGDSAVYLCASSLRANTDTQYFGPGTRLTVL.

V usage is TRBV5-1 and J usage is TRBJ1-1; TRBD1 is a possible D gene (5 bases). The germline V gene has CDR1 SGHRS and CDR2 YFSETQ. Deletions cut 4 bases from V and 4 bases from J, with 14 bases between. CDR3 length: 14 amino acids. DNA for the CDR3: TGCGCCAGCAGCCCCAGGGAGGGTAGCACTGAAGCTTTCTTT. Its translation is CASSPREGSTEAFF.

In this sample, this clone turned up a few times. The chain uses TRBV4-1 and TRBJ2-1; perhaps TRBD2 as D (7 bases). V was clipped by 0 bases and J by 5 bases, with 14 bases between them. The CDR3 totals 16 residues. Germline loops: CDR1 MGHRA, CDR2 YSYEKL. The CDR3 DNA sequence: TGCGCCAGCAGCCAAGAAGGGAGGGGGGGCGACAATGAGCAGTTCTTC. Amino acid sequence: CASSQEGRGGDNEQFF.

The V and J genes are TRBV15 and TRBJ2-1; the D gene is possibly TRBD2 (5 bases). This CDR3 region has 17 residues. V shed 0 bases and J shed 5 bases, with 17 bases lying between them. Germline-derived CDR1 and CDR2 are LNHNV and YYDKDF (reference sequence). CDR3 in DNA: TGTGCCACCAGCAGAGATAGTTGGGAGAGGGCTAACAATGAGCAGTTCTTC. Its protein product is CATSRDSWERANNEQFF. The full variable domain, completed using reference TRBV15 and TRBJ2-1, is DAMVIQNPRYQVTQFGKPVTLSCSQTLNHNVMYWYQQKSSQAPKLLFHYYDKDFNNEADTPDNFQSRRPNTSFCFLDIRSPGLGDTAMYLCATSRDSWERANNEQFFGPGTRLTVL.

This clone was observed once. This chain links TRBV4-2 with TRBJ1-6; D perhaps matches TRBD1 (5 bases). V shed 4 bases and J shed 12 bases, with 22 bases lying between them. The germline V gene encodes CDR1 LGHNA and CDR2 YNFKEQ. This CDR3 has 16 amino acids. The CDR3 loop reads CASSLNAGTVGRPLHF. CDR3 sequence (DNA): TGTGCCAGCAGCCTTAACGCCGGGACGGTCGGAAGACCCCTCCACTTT.

The gene calls are TRBV2 and TRBJ2-3; D unresolved. The germline V gene has CDR1 SNHLY and CDR2 FYNNEI. With 1 base removed from V and 9 bases from J, the gap between germline ends came to 11 bases. The CDR3 runs to 13 residues. This CDR3 reads CASSEESPNTQYF. CDR3 DNA: TGTGCCAGCAGTGAAGAGTCCCCCAACACGCAGTATTTT.

The chain is built from TRBV10-3 and TRBJ2-1, with D unresolved. V lost 4 bases and J 9 bases, leaving 7 bases between the germline ends. CDR3 length equals 11 residues. Per the germline V gene, CDR1 is ENHRY and CDR2 is SYGVKD. The CDR3 loop reads CAISASREQFF. The CDR3 DNA follows: TGTGCCATCAGTGCCTCACGTGAGCAGTTCTTC.

This chain links TRBV2 with TRBJ2-2, with D possibly being TRBD1 or TRBD2 (5 bases each). The CDR3 length is 17 residues. The V end was cut by 5 bases, the J end by 0 bases, with 16 bases between. From germline, CDR1 is SNHLY and CDR2 FYNNEI. DNA for the CDR3: TGTGCCAGCAGTTACCAAGCCGGGACGGCGAACACCGGGGAGCTGTTTTTT. It translates to CASSYQAGTANTGELFF.

The V and J genes are TRBV5-1 and TRBJ1-2, with D unclear. The germline V gene encodes CDR1 SGHRS and CDR2 YFSETQ. Trimming cost V 0 bases and J 4 bases, with 10 bases left between them. The CDR3 has 14 residues. The CDR3 is CASSLAPGLYGYTF. Here the CDR3 DNA reads TGCGCCAGCAGCTTGGCACCCGGGCTCTATGGCTACACCTTC.

This clone is a singleton in its sample. This chain connects TRBV28 to TRBJ1-2; tentatively, D is TRBD1 (5 bases). CDR3 length: 15 residues. V gave up 2 bases and J gave up 3 bases, with 13 bases separating them. Germline CDR1 is MDHEN and CDR2 is SYDVKM. The CDR3 bases are TGTGCCAGCAGTTTAGGAGGGACGGGAGACTATGGCTACACCTTC. It codes for CASSLGGTGDYGYTF.